The T cell receptor beta chain described here comes from a study of technical replicates of blood from several donors. Measured with immunoSEQ multiplex PCR; TCRdb has only the in-frame clones, and not every one. The data hold around 68,000 clones, with 91% observed a single time. Germline V lookup: CDR1 SGHDT, CDR2 YYEEEE. V dropped 3 bases and J dropped 1 base, with 12 bases sitting between them. CDR3 size: 15 residues. The source of this sequence is a human donor in good health. Some clones in this sample may be carry-over from other donors' samples. The sample was T cells isolated from PBMCs. The chain uses TRBV5-6 and TRBJ2-3, with D possibly being TRBD2 (6 bases). CDR3 sequence (DNA): TGTGCCAGCAGCTCCCCGGGACTTCGCACAGATACGCAGTATTTT. This sequence encodes CASSSPGLRTDTQYF. The full variable domain, completed using reference TRBV5-6 and TRBJ2-3, is DAGVTQSPTHLIKTRGQQVTLRCSPKSGHDTVSWYQQALGQGPQFIFQYYEEEERQRGNFPDRFSGHQFPNYSSELNVNALLLGDSALYLCASSSPGLRTDTQYFGPGTRLTVL.